One sample yielded the 21 T cell receptor beta chains listed below, sequenced in a study of blood T cell repertoires in COVID-19. Data came from immunoSEQ multiplex PCR; TCRdb stores just in-frame clones and leaves some out. The sample consists of approximately 85,000 clones, 80% to 90% of them appearing once. Sequenced material: peripheral blood. The receptors come from a human donor in a cohort sampled during active COVID-19.

The CDR3 here is CASSRRGGNLETQYF. CDR3 nucleotide sequence: TGTGCCAGCAGTCGTCGGGGGGGTAATTTGGAGACCCAGTACTTC. The chain couples TRBV9 to TRBJ2-5; 8 nucleotides agree with TRBD2. This CDR3 has 15 residues. Germline V gene lookup returns CDR1 SGDLS and CDR2 YYNGEE. J was trimmed by 5 bases and V by 5 bases; bases with no gene match: 11.

V gene TRBV5-1 combines with J gene TRBJ1-4; D may be TRBD1 (5 bases). CDR1 is SGHRS and CDR2 is YFSETQ in the germline V gene. The CDR3 length is 14 residues. V was pared by 4 bases and J by 5 bases, with 12 bases between. CDR3 in DNA: TGCGCCAGCAGCCAGCAGGGAAACAATGAAAAACTGTTTTTT. As protein: CASSQQGNNEKLFF.

The V gene is TRBV11-3, the J gene TRBJ2-1; 7 bases are a match to TRBD1. This CDR3 is built from 14 residues. Germline lookup yields CDR1 SGHNT and CDR2 YENEEA. V was pared by 5 bases and J by 8 bases, with 9 bases of the junction left unmatched. Written as DNA, the CDR3 is TGTGCCAGCAGCCGGGGACAGCCGAGCGATGAGCAGTTCTTC. This translates into CASSRGQPSDEQFF.

This rearrangement joins TRBV11-2 to TRBJ1-1, with D perhaps TRBD1 (6 bases). V was pared by 5 bases and J by 1 base, with 14 bases between. The CDR3 is 15 residues long. Germline V gene lookup returns CDR1 SGHAT and CDR2 FQNNGV. CDR3 in DNA: TGTGCCAGCAGCCCCTCAGGGGCAAAGAACACTGAAGCTTTCTTT. Translated, it gives CASSPSGAKNTEAFF.

V is TRBV5-4 and J is TRBJ1-5; TRBD1 agrees at 10 bases. The length of the CDR3 is 15 residues. The V gene's germline CDR1 is SGHNT and CDR2 YYREEE (reference sequence). Trimming at V came to 4 bases and at J to 2 bases, leaving 3 bases not matched to a gene. The CDR3 DNA sequence: TGTGCCAGCAGCCCCGGGACAGGGGGCAATCAGCCCCAGCATTTT. Residues: CASSPGTGGNQPQHF.

This sequence joins TRBV6-5 and TRBJ1-1; TRBD1 matches at 9 bases. Germline CDR1 MNHEY, CDR2 SVGAGI. V lost 8 bases to trimming and J lost 5 bases; unmatched junction nucleotides: 12. This CDR3 has 15 amino acids. The DNA of the CDR3 is TGTGCCAGCCTATTGGGACAGGGTACCCCTACTGAAGCTTTCTTT. Its translation is CASLLGQGTPTEAFF.

The rearrangement joins TRBV19 to TRBJ1-1; D is ambiguous. Germline V CDR1 and CDR2: LNHDA, SQIVND (reference sequence). The CDR3 is 14 residues long. With 5 bases removed from V and 3 bases from J, the gap between germline ends came to 13 bases. The CDR3 DNA reads TGTGCCAGTAGTCAAGCCGGGAGCCACACTGAAGCTTTCTTT. Protein: CASSQAGSHTEAFF.

The J gene is TRBJ2-2, the V gene TRBV3-1 (or the pseudogene TRBV3-2), with a possible D match to TRBD2 (6 bases). Germline V lookup: CDR1 LGHDT, CDR2 YNNKEL (reference sequence). With 8 bases removed from V and 3 bases from J, the gap between germline ends came to 7 bases. The CDR3 consists of 12 residues. The CDR3 is CASGGYTGELFF. Here the CDR3 DNA reads TGTGCCAGCGGGGGGTACACCGGGGAGCTGTTTTTT.

This clone has just one count. The CDR3 sequence: CASSLVGGWGGYEQYF. The CDR3 coding sequence is TGTGCCAGCAGCTTGGTGGGGGGGTGGGGAGGCTACGAGCAGTACTTC. The chain carries TRBV7-2 and TRBJ2-7; the match to TRBD2 covers 7 bases. With V trimmed by 3 bases and J by 3 bases, 11 bases remained unmatched. This CDR3 contains 16 residues. The germline V gene encodes CDR1 SGHTA and CDR2 FQGNSA.

The chain recombines TRBV6-6 with TRBJ1-6; 8 positions agree with TRBD1. This CDR3 has 15 amino acids. Trimming removed 4 bases from V and 3 bases from J; junction bases left unmatched: 2. From germline, CDR1 is MNHNY and CDR2 SVGAGI (reference sequence). CDR3 protein: CASSLGQDYNSPLHF. The CDR3 nucleotides are TGTGCCAGCAGTTTGGGACAGGACTATAATTCACCCCTCCACTTT.

V usage is TRBV18 and J usage is TRBJ1-4; 7 bases line up with TRBD1. CDR1 and CDR2 from the germline V gene are KGHSH and LQKENI. The junction had 6 bases not matched to a gene; V was cut back by 8 bases and J by 3 bases. CDR3 length: 14 amino acids. CDR3 sequence: CASGRGIANEKLFF. The CDR3 nucleotides read TGTGCCAGCGGCAGGGGGATTGCTAATGAAAAACTGTTTTTT.

The chain joins TRBV27 to TRBJ1-2; 8 nucleotides line up with TRBD1. The germline gives CDR1 MNHEY, CDR2 SMNVEV (reference sequence). Trimming cost V 4 bases and J 4 bases; bases outside gene matches: 8. This CDR3 spans 15 amino acids. This CDR3 is CASSSRTGSPYGYTF. The CDR3 region has the DNA TGTGCCAGCAGTTCCAGGACAGGGTCTCCCTATGGCTACACCTTC.

V and J are TRBV19 and TRBJ2-3; 11 nucleotides align to TRBD1. Germline CDR1 and CDR2: LNHDA and SQIVND (reference sequence). This CDR3 spans 13 amino acids. V dropped 4 bases and J dropped 6; count of bases not matched to a gene: 0. The CDR3, as DNA: TGTGCCAGTAGTAGGGACAGGGGGGATACGCAGTATTTT. This translates into CASSRDRGDTQYF. The entire variable domain, with the rest obtained from reference TRBV19 and TRBJ2-3, is as follows: DGGITQSPKYLFRKEGQNVTLSCEQNLNHDAMYWYRQDPGQGLRLIYYSQIVNDFQKGDIAEGYSVSREKKESFPLTVTSAQKNPTAFYLCASSRDRGDTQYFGPGTRLTVL.

The chain joins TRBV27 to TRBJ2-2; 13 bases match TRBD2. Trimming removed 7 bases from V and 5 bases from J; junction bases left unmatched: 7. CDR1 and CDR2 (germline): MNHEY, SMNVEV (reference sequence). This CDR3 comprises 16 residues. The CDR3 DNA follows: TGTGCCAGCATCGGACTAGCGGGGGCCTTTACCGGGGAGCTGTTTTTT. This gives the protein CASIGLAGAFTGELFF.

Here the CDR3 reads CASSYSPRGTNYGYTF. The CDR3 DNA sequence: TGTGCCAGCAGTTACTCGCCCAGGGGGACTAACTATGGCTACACCTTC. The chain uses TRBV6-5 and TRBJ1-2; 7 bases are shared with TRBD1. The CDR3 contains 16 residues. Trimming at V came to 0 bases and at J to 0 bases, leaving 4 bases not matched to a gene. Germline V gives CDR1 MNHEY, CDR2 SVGAGI.

The genes are TRBV19 and TRBJ1-5; 9 bases match TRBD1. Trimming at V came to 4 bases and at J to 7 bases, leaving 8 bases not matched to a gene. CDR3 size: 15 residues. Germline V gene lookup returns CDR1 LNHDA and CDR2 SQIVND (reference sequence). The CDR3 loop is CASSKGQGARQPQHF. The CDR3 nucleotides are TGTGCCAGTAGTAAGGGACAGGGAGCGCGGCAGCCCCAGCATTTT.

The chain couples TRBV6-4 to TRBJ2-1; the match to TRBD2 covers 7 bases. Germline V gene data show CDR1 as MRHNA and CDR2 as SNTAGT. V lost 6 bases to trimming and J lost 0 bases; unmatched junction nucleotides: 5. The CDR3 totals 15 residues. CDR3 DNA sequence: TGTGCCAGCAGCGCGCTAGCGGCCTCCTACAATGAGCAGTTCTTC. It yields the protein CASSALAASYNEQFF.

The chain uses TRBV6-6 and TRBJ1-2; 7 bases are shared with TRBD1. The germline V gene encodes CDR1 MNHNY and CDR2 SVGAGI (reference sequence). V trimming: 7 bases; J trimming: 2 bases; junction bases outside the gene matches: 4. CDR3 length equals 13 residues. Written as DNA, the CDR3 is TGTGCCAGCATAAGGGGGCAGAACTATGGCTACACCTTC. It yields the protein CASIRGQNYGYTF.

This rearrangement joins TRBV30 to TRBJ2-3; D is undetermined. This CDR3 region has 15 residues. Per germline, CDR1 GTSNPN and CDR2 SVGIG (reference sequence). The germline V and J ends were trimmed by 3 bases and 1 base, with 14 bases remaining between them. In DNA, the CDR3 is TGTGCCTGGAGCCTAAAGGTGGCGGGCACAGATACGCAGTATTTT. Amino acid sequence: CAWSLKVAGTDTQYF.

The J gene is TRBJ2-7, the V gene TRBV5-1, with D maybe TRBD1 (6 bases). Looked up from germline, CDR1 is SGHRS and CDR2 is YFSETQ. The ends were cut back, 2 bases at V and 4 bases at J, with 13 bases in the middle. CDR3 size: 14 residues. The DNA for the CDR3 is TGCGCCAGCAGCTTACAGGGTTTAGAGTACGAGCAGTACTTC. Amino acid sequence: CASSLQGLEYEQYF.

J is TRBJ2-5 and V is TRBV30, with TRBD1 matching 7 bases. Germline lookup yields CDR1 GTSNPN and CDR2 SVGIG (reference sequence). This CDR3 comprises 14 residues. J lost 5 bases, V lost 0 bases, and 6 bases had no gene match. The CDR3 loop is CAWSVRGRGETQYF. The CDR3 DNA follows: TGTGCCTGGAGTGTACGGGGCAGGGGGGAGACCCAGTACTTC.